One sample yielded the 28 T cell receptor beta chains listed below, sequenced in a study of blood T cell repertoires in COVID-19. Generated by immunoSEQ multiplex PCR, the TCRdb table keeps only in-frame clones and is missing some. The data contain more than 85,000 clones, approximately 92% of them singletons. The sample comprised peripheral blood. The receptor source for this set is a man between 18 and 29 years old with acute or convalescent COVID-19.

The chain carries TRBV18 and TRBJ2-3; D perhaps matches TRBD2 (7 bases). Germline CDR1 reads KGHSH; CDR2 reads LQKENI. V lost 3 bases, J lost 2 bases, and 12 bases lay in between. This CDR3 is 15 amino acids long. CDR3: CASSPWGGPTDTQYF. CDR3 DNA: TGTGCCAGCTCACCTTGGGGGGGGCCCACAGATACGCAGTATTTT.

The chain links TRBV19 to TRBJ1-4, with D possibly TRBD1 on 5 matching bases. The germline gives CDR1 LNHDA, CDR2 SQIVND (reference sequence). This CDR3 has 11 residues. Trimming shortened V by 3 bases and J by 12 bases, and 8 bases separated the two germline ends. CDR3 loop: CASSMGRELFF. In nucleotides, the CDR3 is TGTGCCAGTAGTATGGGCAGGGAACTGTTTTTT.

This clone was observed a handful of times. J is TRBJ2-1 and V is TRBV11-2; TRBD1 might be the D (6 bases). Trimming stripped 4 bases from V and 5 bases from J, with 18 bases between. Germline CDR1 and CDR2: SGHAT and FQNNGV. This CDR3 is built from 16 residues. DNA for the CDR3: TGTGCCAGCAGCTCCGCCGGGACACGGCGGGACAATGAGCAGTTCTTC. Translation gives CASSSAGTRRDNEQFF.

The rearrangement joins TRBV9 to TRBJ2-3; TRBD1 might be the D (6 bases). The CDR3 consists of 15 residues. Germline-derived CDR1 and CDR2 are SGDLS and YYNGEE. The V and J ends lost 3 bases and 4 bases respectively, with 15 bases between them. CDR3 protein: CASSAPRGRADTQYF. The CDR3, as DNA: TGTGCCAGCAGCGCCCCCAGGGGCCGGGCAGATACGCAGTATTTT.

This CDR3 reads CASSVTGGGQPQHF. The CDR3 nucleotides read TGCGCCAGCAGTGTCACAGGGGGCGGTCAGCCCCAGCATTTT. The V gene is TRBV5-1, the J gene TRBJ1-5, with 9 bases aligning to TRBD1. V lost 5 bases, J lost 6 bases, and 6 bases stayed unmatched. This CDR3 is built from 14 residues. Per germline, CDR1 SGHRS and CDR2 YFSETQ.

This CDR3 reads CASSVAPGEGYEQYF. The CDR3 DNA sequence: TGTGCCAGCAGTGTTGCGCCAGGGGAGGGGTACGAGCAGTACTTC. The rearrangement uses TRBV11-3 and TRBJ2-7; D perhaps matches TRBD2 (7 bases). This CDR3 comprises 15 residues. The V and J ends lost 6 bases and 4 bases respectively, with 19 bases between them. CDR1 SGHNT and CDR2 YENEEA come from the germline V gene.

The chain has TRBV19 and TRBJ2-2; 12 bases are a match to TRBD1. Trimming cost V 6 bases and J 2 bases; bases outside gene matches: 7. Per the germline V gene, CDR1 is LNHDA and CDR2 is SQIVND (reference sequence). CDR3 length: 17 amino acids. The DNA for the CDR3 is TGTGCCAGTAGAACTTGGGACAGGGGGCGCAACACCGGGGAGCTGTTTTTT. Protein product: CASRTWDRGRNTGELFF.

The chain recombines TRBV3-1 (or the pseudogene TRBV3-2) with TRBJ1-1; TRBD1 aligns across 9 bases. Trimming at V came to 4 bases and at J to 2 bases, leaving 5 bases not matched to a gene. The V gene's germline CDR1 is LGHDT and CDR2 YNNKEL (reference sequence). CDR3 length: 15 residues. The CDR3 region has the DNA TGTGCCAGCAGCCGGAACACAGGGGGCAACACTGAAGCTTTCTTT. It codes for CASSRNTGGNTEAFF.

Details on this clone: Distinct nucleotide sequences in the sample also encode this CDR3. J is TRBJ2-2 and V is TRBV18, with D maybe TRBD2 (6 bases). Between the trimmed V and J ends, which lost 1 base and 5 bases, there was a span of 11 bases. This CDR3 is built from 15 residues. CDR1 is KGHSH and CDR2 is LQKENI in the germline V gene. CDR3 sequence: CASSPQRGGTGELFF. CDR3 DNA sequence: TGTGCCAGCTCACCACAGAGGGGAGGAACCGGGGAGCTGTTTTTT.

This rearrangement joins TRBV28 to TRBJ2-5; 8 bases are a match to TRBD1. The length of the CDR3 is 15 residues. Germline V gene data show CDR1 as MDHEN and CDR2 as SYDVKM. V was pared by 6 bases and J by 5 bases, with 11 bases of the junction left unmatched. CDR3 region: CASSGLTGAGETQYF. CDR3 nucleotides: TGTGCCAGCAGCGGGTTGACAGGGGCGGGGGAGACCCAGTACTTC.

This sequence joins TRBV5-1 and TRBJ2-5, with D possibly being TRBD1 (5 bases). V lost 3 bases and J 1 base, leaving 16 bases between the germline ends. The CDR3 loop spans 16 amino acids. Per the germline V gene, CDR1 is SGHRS and CDR2 is YFSETQ. CDR3 sequence (DNA): TGCGCCAGCAGCTCTCAAGGGGCTCGACTCCAAGAGACCCAGTACTTC. It is translated as CASSSQGARLQETQYF.

The chain has TRBV5-1 and TRBJ2-2; 8 nucleotides match TRBD2. CDR1 and CDR2 from the germline V gene are SGHRS and YFSETQ. Trimming removed 4 bases from V and 6 bases from J; junction bases left unmatched: 20. This CDR3 region has 19 residues. The CDR3 region is CASSPHRGGISADAGELFF. CDR3 coding DNA: TGCGCCAGCAGCCCTCACCGGGGGGGGATATCAGCGGACGCCGGGGAGCTGTTTTTT. Variable domain in full (rest from reference TRBV5-1 and TRBJ2-2): KAGVTQTPRYLIKTRGQQVTLSCSPISGHRSVSWYQQTPGQGLQFLFEYFSETQRNKGNFPGRFSGRQFSNSRSEMNVSTLELGDSALYLCASSPHRGGISADAGELFFGEGSRLTVL.

This clone was counted once. This chain joins TRBV4-1 and TRBJ1-2; D not certain. The ends were cut back, 0 bases at V and 5 bases at J, with 16 bases in the middle. Per germline, CDR1 MGHRA and CDR2 YSYEKL. The CDR3 is 16 residues long. CDR3 DNA sequence: TGCGCCAGCAGCCAAGAGCGGACGGGAGGCCGGTATGGCTACACCTTC. It yields the protein CASSQERTGGRYGYTF.

The chain recombines TRBV7-8 with TRBJ2-7; 8 bases align to TRBD2. Germline-derived CDR1 and CDR2 are SGHVS and FQNEAQ. The V segment lost 1 base and the J segment 4 bases; nucleotides outside the gene matches: 9. The CDR3 is 16 residues long. Here the CDR3 DNA reads TGTGCCAGCAGCTTAGTGTCGGGAGGGGGGTTATACGAGCAGTACTTC. It specifies CASSLVSGGGLYEQYF.

V and J are TRBV2 and TRBJ1-3; weak D call: TRBD1 (6 bases). Germline CDR1 is SNHLY and CDR2 is FYNNEI. V shed 1 base and J shed 7 bases, with 8 bases lying between them. The CDR3 extends over 13 amino acids. The CDR3 here is CASSEDRENTIYF. CDR3 coding DNA: TGTGCCAGCAGTGAAGACAGGGAGAACACCATATATTTT.

The chain links TRBV5-5 to TRBJ2-3; no clear D. The CDR3 runs to 13 residues. V was clipped by 1 base and J by 1 base, with 4 bases between them. CDR1 is SGHKS and CDR2 is YYEKEE in the germline V gene (reference sequence). The CDR3 region is CASSLSGTDTQYF. The DNA of the CDR3 is TGTGCCAGCAGCTTGAGCGGCACAGATACGCAGTATTTT.

The chain uses TRBV5-6 and TRBJ1-3; TRBD1 might be the D (6 bases). Between the trimmed V and J ends, which lost 0 bases and 4 bases, there was a span of 11 bases. Germline V CDR1 and CDR2: SGHDT, YYEEEE. CDR3 length: 15 residues. CDR3 protein: CASSLADRRGNTIYF. In nucleotides, the CDR3 is TGTGCCAGCAGCTTGGCGGACAGAAGAGGAAACACCATATATTTT. Supplemented by reference TRBV5-6 and TRBJ1-3, the full variable domain reads DAGVTQSPTHLIKTRGQQVTLRCSPKSGHDTVSWYQQALGQGPQFIFQYYEEEERQRGNFPDRFSGHQFPNYSSELNVNALLLGDSALYLCASSLADRRGNTIYFGEGSWLTVV.

The count of this clone is one. This chain connects TRBV6-5 to TRBJ2-7, with a tentative D call TRBD2 (5 bases). The CDR3 covers 13 residues. V lost 7 bases to trimming and J lost 2 bases, with 12 bases between them. Germline CDR1 and CDR2: MNHEY and SVGAGI. The DNA of the CDR3 is TGTGCCAGCACCAAAGTCGGGGCCTACGAGCAGTACTTC. Translated, it gives CASTKVGAYEQYF.

Here the CDR3 reads CASSRQGSSYNEQFF. For the CDR3, the DNA is TGTGCCAGCAGCAGACAGGGGAGCTCCTACAATGAGCAGTTCTTC. V and J are TRBV9 and TRBJ2-1; 8 bases map to TRBD1. The CDR3 is 15 residues long. Germline loops: CDR1 SGDLS, CDR2 YYNGEE. Trimming cost V 4 bases and J 0 bases; bases outside gene matches: 3.

The chain is built from TRBV4-2 and TRBJ1-2; D gene unclear. The CDR3 extends over 18 amino acids. Germline CDR1 and CDR2: LGHNA and YNFKEQ. V was pared by 4 bases and J by 4 bases, with 25 bases between. The CDR3 reads CASSPEGEGRRSLYGYTF. CDR3 bases: TGTGCCAGCAGCCCCGAAGGAGAGGGCAGGCGTTCCCTCTATGGCTACACCTTC.

This clone has a single count. The chain couples TRBV7-9 to TRBJ1-1, with a weak D call TRBD1 (6 bases). Looked up from germline, CDR1 is SEHNR and CDR2 is FQNEAQ (reference sequence). This CDR3 comprises 15 residues. The germline V and J ends were trimmed by 5 bases and 1 base, with 14 bases remaining between them. The CDR3 nucleotides are TGTGCCAGCAGCCGCATACAGGGTGGGAACACTGAAGCTTTCTTT. This encodes CASSRIQGGNTEAFF.

V and J are TRBV5-1 and TRBJ1-6; tentative D call: TRBD1 (6 bases). The germline V gene encodes CDR1 SGHRS and CDR2 YFSETQ. Trimming removed 3 bases at V and 10 bases at J, with 32 bases between. The CDR3 length is 20 residues. CDR3 amino acids: CASSSHGSRDTGESGSPLHF. Written as DNA, the CDR3 is TGCGCCAGCAGCTCACACGGGTCCCGGGACACCGGTGAGAGCGGATCACCCCTCCACTTT.

The chain is built from TRBV6-5 and TRBJ2-5, with D perhaps TRBD1 (6 bases). Trimming left V 7 bases short and J 2 bases short, with 11 bases between. This CDR3 is built from 13 residues. Germline assignment: CDR1 MNHEY and CDR2 SVGAGI. CDR3 nucleotide sequence: TGTGCCAGCAACAGGGCCCTACAAGAGACCCAGTACTTC. It codes for CASNRALQETQYF.

The DNA for the CDR3 is TGTGCCAGCAGCGTAGGAGGGAACCCCCGGGAGACCCAGTACTTC. It specifies CASSVGGNPRETQYF. V and J are TRBV9 and TRBJ2-5; weak D call: TRBD2 (5 bases). The germline gives CDR1 SGDLS, CDR2 YYNGEE. CDR3 size: 15 residues. Trimming cost V 0 bases and J 5 bases, with 14 bases left between them.

The chain couples TRBV5-4 to TRBJ2-7, with 9 positions matching TRBD2. Germline values: CDR1 SGHNT, CDR2 YYREEE (reference sequence). The trim removed 3 bases at V and 4 bases at J, leaving 14 bases unmatched. The CDR3 consists of 17 residues. CDR3 nucleotides: TGTGCCAGCAGCTCTCCTGAAATAGCGGGAGAGAGATACGAGCAGTACTTC. As protein: CASSSPEIAGERYEQYF.

The V gene is TRBV5-1, the J gene TRBJ2-3, with 7 bases fitting TRBD2. Germline-derived CDR1 and CDR2 are SGHRS and YFSETQ. The V gene end was trimmed by 4 bases and the J gene end by 4 bases; junction bases not matched to a gene: 6. The length of the CDR3 is 14 residues. In DNA form, the CDR3 reads TGCGCCAGCAGCCTGGCGGGAGCATCAGATACGCAGTATTTT. Translation: CASSLAGASDTQYF. Full variable domain (missing parts from reference TRBV5-1 and TRBJ2-3): KAGVTQTPRYLIKTRGQQVTLSCSPISGHRSVSWYQQTPGQGLQFLFEYFSETQRNKGNFPGRFSGRQFSNSRSEMNVSTLELGDSALYLCASSLAGASDTQYFGPGTRLTVL.

The chain combines TRBV12-3 or TRBV12-4 with TRBJ1-1; D perhaps matches TRBD1 (5 bases). Trimming took off 6 bases at V and 3 bases at J, with 11 bases between the two ends. The CDR3 has 13 residues. The CDR3 protein is CASRLTGDTEAFF. Here the CDR3 DNA reads TGTGCCAGCAGGCTTACAGGAGACACTGAAGCTTTCTTT.

The V call is TRBV5-1, the J call TRBJ1-1; D may be TRBD1 (6 bases). This CDR3 comprises 14 residues. From germline, CDR1 is SGHRS and CDR2 YFSETQ. V was shortened by 7 bases and J by 4 bases, with 17 bases between the two germline ends. The chain's CDR3 is CASFGTIGSTEAFF. Here the CDR3 DNA reads TGCGCCAGCTTTGGGACAATTGGTAGCACTGAAGCTTTCTTT.